Below are 7 T cell receptor beta chains sequenced from a single sample in a study of blood T cell repertoires in COVID-19. Assay used: immunoSEQ multiplex PCR; TCRdb lists only in-frame clones, some missing. The sample lists roughly 90,000 clones, 80% seen once, with about 9.3% in the top ten. Sequencing input: peripheral blood. The receptor set was obtained from a woman aged 65 to 85 with acute or convalescent COVID-19.

This clone is a singleton in its sample. V and J are TRBV10-3 and TRBJ1-5, with D perhaps TRBD1 (6 bases). CDR3 size: 13 residues. The germline CDR1 and CDR2 sequences are ENHRY and SYGVKD. Trimming removed 7 bases at V and 2 bases at J, with 9 bases between. The CDR3 loop reads CAITSGGNQPQHF. DNA for the CDR3: TGTGCCATCACATCAGGGGGCAATCAGCCCCAGCATTTT.

The V gene is TRBV6-2 or TRBV6-3, the J gene TRBJ1-1, with a tentative D call TRBD1 (5 bases). Germline loops: CDR1 MNHEY, CDR2 SVGEGT. This CDR3 spans 15 amino acids. V was cut by 2 bases and J by 5 bases, with 15 bases left in between. The DNA of the CDR3 is TGTGCCAGCAGTTACCCCTACCAGGGATTAACTGAAGCTTTCTTT. Amino acid sequence: CASSYPYQGLTEAFF.

This clone occurred once. J is TRBJ1-1 and V is TRBV27, with D perhaps TRBD1 (6 bases). Trimming cost V 6 bases and J 1 base, with 12 bases left between them. This CDR3 is 14 amino acids long. Germline CDR1 and CDR2: MNHEY and SMNVEV (reference sequence). The CDR3 nucleotides read TGTGCCAGCAGGGGTGGGGGGGCGAACACTGAAGCTTTCTTT. Translated, it gives CASRGGGANTEAFF.

V usage is TRBV7-2 and J usage is TRBJ1-2, with no clear D. CDR1 is SGHTA, CDR2 FQGNSA, per germline. Trimming removed 3 bases from V and 8 bases from J, with 13 bases in between. The CDR3 loop spans 13 amino acids. CDR3 loop: CASSLGRSGGYTF. The CDR3 DNA follows: TGTGCCAGCAGCTTGGGGAGATCGGGGGGCTACACCTTC.

The CDR3 DNA follows: TGTGCCAGCAGCTTAGAGGTCCGGACAGGCCAAAGGGGAAACACCATATATTTT. Translating it yields CASSLEVRTGQRGNTIYF. V and J are TRBV7-2 and TRBJ1-3; TRBD1 agrees at 7 bases. Trimming at V came to 1 base and at J to 4 bases, leaving 13 bases not matched to a gene. Germline CDR1 reads SGHTA; CDR2 reads FQGNSA. The CDR3 is 18 residues long. Complete variable domain (other parts from reference TRBV7-2 and TRBJ1-3): GAGVSQSPSNKVTEKGKDVELRCDPISGHTALYWYRQSLGQGLEFLIYFQGNSAPDKSGLPSDRFSAERTGGSVSTLTIQRTQQEDSAVYLCASSLEVRTGQRGNTIYFGEGSWLTVV.

V and J are TRBV28 and TRBJ1-2; 8 nucleotides line up with TRBD1. The CDR3 loop spans 11 amino acids. CDR1 is MDHEN, CDR2 SYDVKM, per germline. For the CDR3, the DNA is TGTGCTGGACAGGGAAGATATGGCTACACCTTC. Amino acids: CAGQGRYGYTF.

This clone was observed a single time. V is TRBV6-4 and J is TRBJ1-2; possible D gene TRBD1, 5 bases. Trimming left V 4 bases short and J 7 bases short, with 13 bases between. CDR3 length equals 13 residues. The V gene's germline CDR1 is MRHNA and CDR2 SNTAGT. The CDR3: CASSAESGVGYTF. Written as DNA, the CDR3 is TGTGCCAGCAGTGCCGAGTCGGGGGTTGGCTACACCTTC.